One and the same sample provided the 16 T cell receptor beta chains below, sequenced in a study of molecular identifiers for immune sequencing clone quantification. TCRdb used MiXCR to reprocess the PCR reads, holding one entry per CDR3 protein. The table has over 100,000 distinct CDR3 sequences, around 30% seen once; the top ten hold roughly 10%. Sequenced sample: naive CD8+ T cells from blood, with Jurkat cell RNA spiked in. As for subset: FACS-sorted CD8+CD4-CCR7+CD45RA+ naive T cells. The origin of the receptors is a human donor in good health. Some libraries in this study had Jurkat cell RNA spiked in.

This clonotype has more than one count but fewer than ten. The chain couples TRBV7-9 to TRBJ2-5; D gene uncertain. The V gene lost 6 bases and the J gene lost 1 base, with 9 bases spanning the gap. The CDR3 runs to 13 residues. CDR1 is SEHNR and CDR2 is FQNEAQ in the germline V gene (reference sequence). The CDR3 DNA reads as TGTGCCAGCAGTCGTCCCGCCCAAGAGACCCAGTACTTC. Encoded protein: CASSRPAQETQYF.

About this clonotype: This clone may be a read error of a much larger clone one base away. The chain links TRBV5-6 to TRBJ2-3, with D possibly matching TRBD1 (6 bases). V was clipped by 0 bases and J by 4 bases, with 9 bases between them. This CDR3 has 14 amino acids. Germline V gene lookup returns CDR1 SGHDT and CDR2 YYEEEE. The CDR3 sequence: CASSLGSGADTQYF. CDR3 coding DNA: TGTGCCAGCAGCTTGGGGTCAGGGGCAGATACGCAGTATTTT. The variable domain in full, completed from reference TRBV5-6 and TRBJ2-3, reads DAGVTQSPTHLIKTRGQQVTLRCSPKSGHDTVSWYQQALGQGPQFIFQYYEEEERQRGNFPDRFSGHQFPNYSSELNVNALLLGDSALYLCASSLGSGADTQYFGPGTRLTVL.

There are many counts of this clonotype. J is TRBJ2-5 and V is TRBV28, with 8 bases lining up with TRBD1. CDR1 is MDHEN, CDR2 SYDVKM, per germline. This CDR3 is 12 amino acids long. Trimming took 2 bases from V and 13 from J; bases not matched to a gene: 6. CDR3 coding DNA: TGTGCCAGCAGTTTAGTGACAGGGGCTTCGTACTTC. This gives the protein CASSLVTGASYF.

This chain links TRBV7-9 with TRBJ2-3; D unresolved. Trimming left V 1 base short and J 9 bases short, with 8 bases between. CDR3 length: 12 residues. The V gene's germline CDR1 is SEHNR and CDR2 FQNEAQ (reference sequence). The CDR3 is CASSLVAVTQYF. In DNA form, the CDR3 reads TGTGCCAGCAGCTTAGTGGCGGTCACGCAGTATTTT.

The table lists this clonotype with a few counts. Mismatch with germline at one junction end may stem from a read error. V is TRBV7-9 and J is TRBJ2-4; a weak D match, TRBD1 (6 bases). Germline V gene sequence: CDR1 SEHNR, CDR2 FQNEAQ (reference sequence). CDR3 length: 10 residues. CDR3: CASSPQGVVF. CDR3 DNA: TGTGCCAGCAGCCCACAGGGAGTGGTCTTC.

This clonotype was counted a few times. The chain links TRBV28 to TRBJ1-2; 7 bases fit TRBD1. Germline V gene sequence: CDR1 MDHEN, CDR2 SYDVKM. This CDR3 is 15 amino acids long. V was pared by 6 bases and J by 2 bases, with 9 bases of the junction left unmatched. CDR3 in DNA: TGTGCCAGCAGGCCAACAGGGGAATTCAACTATGGCTACACCTTC. It is translated as CASRPTGEFNYGYTF.

This clonotype was counted once. Since a much larger clone is just one base distant, this may be a read error. J is TRBJ2-5 and V is TRBV4-1; 11 bases align to TRBD1. CDR3 length equals 17 residues. In germline, CDR1 is MGHRA, CDR2 YSYEKL. The CDR3: CASSQGPDRGPSEPQYF. DNA for the CDR3: TGCGCCAGCAGCCAAGGGCCGGACAGGGGGCCCTCAGAGCCCCAGTACTTC.

This clonotype showed up just a few times. J is TRBJ2-1 and V is TRBV20-1; 9 bases are a match to TRBD2. From germline, CDR1 is DFQATT and CDR2 SNEGSKA (reference sequence). The CDR3 spans 14 residues. The V segment lost 7 bases and the J segment 4 bases; nucleotides outside the gene matches: 8. In DNA, the CDR3 is TGCAGTGTACGACTAGCGGACTCATACAATGAGCAGTTCTTC. Amino acid sequence: CSVRLADSYNEQFF.

Points on this clonotype: A much larger clone differs from this one at a single base, so this may be a read error. The chain carries TRBV5-1 and TRBJ2-3, with 7 bases identical to TRBD2. Germline V lookup: CDR1 SGHRS, CDR2 YFSETQ. This CDR3 region has 17 residues. Trimming removed 1 base from V and 2 bases from J; junction bases left unmatched: 10. CDR3 in amino acids: CASSLYEAGLNTDTQYF. The CDR3 DNA reads TGCGCCAGCAGCTTGTACGAAGCGGGATTAAACACAGATACGCAGTATTTT.

There are many counts of this clonotype. The J gene is TRBJ2-5, the V gene TRBV5-6; D ambiguous. This CDR3 is 11 amino acids long. V dropped 4 bases and J dropped 7 bases, with 8 bases sitting between them. Germline V CDR1 and CDR2: SGHDT, YYEEEE. CDR3 loop: CASSDDLTQYF. CDR3 DNA: TGTGCCAGCAGCGACGATCTGACCCAGTACTTC.

This clonotype was seen repeatedly, ten times or more. The chain couples TRBV29-1 to TRBJ2-2, with a weak D call TRBD2 (5 bases). Trimming left V 4 bases short and J 7 bases short, with 7 bases between. The CDR3 is 11 residues long. Germline-derived CDR1 and CDR2 are SQVTM and ANQGSEA. The CDR3 loop is CSVVAHGELFF. CDR3 nucleotides: TGCAGCGTTGTAGCGCACGGGGAGCTGTTTTTT.

V usage is TRBV27 and J usage is TRBJ2-3, with 7 bases fitting TRBD1. Germline V gene data show CDR1 as MNHEY and CDR2 as SMNVEV (reference sequence). The CDR3 loop spans 12 amino acids. The J segment lost 4 bases and the V segment lost 9 bases, leaving 4 bases of the junction unmatched. CDR3 region: CASKQGSDTQYF. CDR3 DNA: TGTGCCAGTAAACAGGGGTCAGATACGCAGTATTTT.

This chain links TRBV7-9 with TRBJ2-7; possible D gene TRBD2, 6 bases. Looked up from germline, CDR1 is SEHNR and CDR2 is FQNEAQ (reference sequence). The CDR3 covers 13 residues. The V end lost 5 bases, the J end lost 9 bases, and 17 bases lay between the germline ends. The CDR3 is CASSPPGGGAQYF. CDR3 nucleotide sequence: TGTGCCAGCAGCCCGCCCGGGGGAGGCGCGCAGTACTTC.

This clonotype was seen only a few times. The chain carries TRBV19 and TRBJ2-6; D unresolved. CDR3 length: 15 residues. Germline V gives CDR1 LNHDA, CDR2 SQIVND (reference sequence). Deletions cut 5 bases from V and 3 bases from J, with 11 bases between. In DNA, the CDR3 is TGTGCCAGTAGTTGGACCCTTGATGGGGCCAACGTCCTGACTTTC. It yields the protein CASSWTLDGANVLTF.

This clonotype was found a few times. The V and J genes are TRBV2 and TRBJ2-4; either TRBD1 or TRBD2 may supply D (5 bases each). This CDR3 region has 15 residues. Germline CDR1 is SNHLY and CDR2 is FYNNEI. V shed 6 bases and J shed 1 base, with 13 bases lying between them. The chain's CDR3 is CASRRGETAKNIQYF. The CDR3, as DNA: TGTGCCAGCAGACGGGGCGAGACGGCCAAAAACATTCAGTACTTC.

Of note for this clonotype: Since a much larger clone is just one base distant, this may be a read error. The V and J genes are TRBV5-6 and TRBJ1-1; D gene uncertain. CDR3 length: 12 residues. V was shortened by 7 bases and J by 4 bases, with 11 bases between the two germline ends. The germline gives CDR1 SGHDT, CDR2 YYEEEE. CDR3 coding DNA: TGTGCCAGCTTAAGACCGGGCACTGAAGCTTTCTTT. It codes for CASLRPGTEAFF.